The 14 T cell receptor beta chains presented below share a single source sample, sequenced in a study of shared clonotypes between healthy human individuals. Generated by immunoSEQ multiplex PCR, the TCRdb table keeps only in-frame clones and is missing some. The sample consists of about 480,000 clones, around 74% of them appearing once. The sequenced sample consisted of PBMCs. These receptors originate from a woman between 35 and 50 years old in good health. Some clones in this sample may be carry-over from other donors' samples.

The chain employs TRBV28 and TRBJ1-2; TRBD1 matches at 7 bases. This CDR3 comprises 15 residues. CDR1 is MDHEN and CDR2 is SYDVKM in the germline V gene. J was trimmed by 4 bases and V by 7 bases; bases with no gene match: 12. The CDR3 DNA sequence: TGTGCCAGCACCCCAGCGACAGGGCCAAGCTATGGCTACACCTTC. This translates into CASTPATGPSYGYTF.

The count of this clone is one. The gene calls are TRBV2 and TRBJ2-2; D may be TRBD1 (5 bases). Germline V gene data show CDR1 as SNHLY and CDR2 as FYNNEI. Trimming took off 4 bases at V and 2 bases at J, with 11 bases between the two ends. This CDR3 is 15 amino acids long. CDR3 in amino acids: CASSATRGNTGELFF. DNA of the CDR3: TGTGCCAGCAGTGCTACAAGGGGCAACACCGGGGAGCTGTTTTTT.

V is TRBV7-2 and J is TRBJ1-4; 7 bases fit TRBD1. Germline trimming cut 2 bases from V and 6 bases from J; bases unmatched to any gene: 3. Germline lookup yields CDR1 SGHTA and CDR2 FQGNSA. The CDR3 has 14 residues. The CDR3 coding sequence is TGTGCCAGCAGCTTACAGGGGGGAGATGAAAAACTGTTTTTT. Amino acids: CASSLQGGDEKLFF.

J is TRBJ2-3 and V is TRBV7-2; no definite D call. Trimming took 1 base from V and 2 from J, leaving 19 bases between them. The CDR3 length is 18 residues. Germline CDR1 SGHTA, CDR2 FQGNSA. CDR3 amino acids: CASSLGFTKASYTDTQYF. The CDR3 region has the DNA TGTGCCAGCAGCTTAGGTTTTACTAAAGCCTCCTACACAGATACGCAGTATTTT.

Note on this clone: The same CDR3 also results from other DNA sequences found in this sample. The chain recombines TRBV20-1 with TRBJ2-5; a possible D gene is TRBD1 (5 bases). The CDR3 contains 11 residues. The V end lost 6 bases, the J end lost 4 bases, and 9 bases lay between the germline ends. Germline CDR1 DFQATT, CDR2 SNEGSKA (reference sequence). CDR3 nucleotide sequence: TGCAGTGCAAGGGGTTTAGAGACCCAGTACTTC. Its translation is CSARGLETQYF.

This clone was seen more than once but under ten times. The chain carries TRBV7-8 and TRBJ2-3; no clear D gene. The CDR3 covers 13 residues. V lost 2 bases and J 6 bases, leaving 9 bases between the germline ends. The germline gives CDR1 SGHVS, CDR2 FQNEAQ. In DNA, the CDR3 is TGTGCCAGCAGCTTAAACGAGTGGGATACGCAGTATTTT. Translation: CASSLNEWDTQYF.

The rearrangement links TRBV6-4 to TRBJ2-2; TRBD2 aligns across 8 bases. V was clipped by 6 bases and J by 3 bases; unmatched bases: 3. Germline V gives CDR1 MRHNA, CDR2 SNTAGT. This CDR3 comprises 14 residues. CDR3 DNA sequence: TGTGCCAGCAGGGGACTAGTTGACACCGGGGAGCTGTTTTTT. Amino acids: CASRGLVDTGELFF.

The chain is built from TRBV2 and TRBJ2-5, with D unclear. Germline V CDR1 and CDR2: SNHLY, FYNNEI. The CDR3 covers 14 residues. V dropped 6 bases and J dropped 5 bases, with 16 bases sitting between them. The chain's CDR3 is CASRDLGSEETQYF. CDR3 in DNA: TGTGCCAGCAGAGATTTGGGATCGGAGGAGACCCAGTACTTC.

V and J are TRBV5-6 and TRBJ2-5, with D possibly TRBD1 on 7 matching bases. Germline CDR1 and CDR2: SGHDT and YYEEEE. Trimming removed 0 bases at V and 14 bases at J, with 14 bases between. The CDR3 covers 12 residues. The CDR3 coding sequence is TGTGCCAGCAGCTTGGTGGCAGGGGGGCCATACTTC. Protein: CASSLVAGGPYF.

The V call is TRBV7-2, the J call TRBJ2-1; either TRBD1 or TRBD2 may supply D (5 bases each). The V gene lost 4 bases and the J gene lost 9 bases, with 10 bases spanning the gap. Germline V CDR1 and CDR2: SGHTA, FQGNSA. The CDR3 is made up of 12 amino acids. The CDR3 bases are TGTGCCAGCAGCTGGGCTGGGGGTGAGCAGTTCTTC. Residues: CASSWAGGEQFF.

This chain connects TRBV7-6 to TRBJ2-7; no definite D call. Per germline, CDR1 SGHVS and CDR2 FNYEAQ. The CDR3 runs 16 residues. The V end lost 1 base, the J end lost 0 bases, and 13 bases lay between the germline ends. DNA of the CDR3: TGTGCCAGCAGCTTAGGCCCAGGCAGGAGCTCCTACGAGCAGTACTTC. Its translation is CASSLGPGRSSYEQYF. The complete variable domain, with remaining parts taken from reference TRBV7-6 and TRBJ2-7, reads GAGVSQSPRYKVTKRGQDVALRCDPISGHVSLYWYRQALGQGPEFLTYFNYEAQQDKSGLPNDRFSAERPEGSISTLTIQRTEQRDSAMYRCASSLGPGRSSYEQYFGPGTRLTVT.

Details on this clone: This may be a read error: a much more frequent sequence differs by one nucleotide. The rearrangement links TRBV7-9 to TRBJ2-7; D unclear. CDR3 length equals 14 residues. Trimming stripped 1 base from V and 1 base from J, with 8 bases between. Germline V lookup: CDR1 SEHNR, CDR2 FQNEAQ (reference sequence). Here the CDR3 reads CASSLGERSYEQYF. The CDR3 DNA sequence: TGTGCCAGCAGCTTAGGGGAAAGGTCCTACGAGCAGTACTTC.

The chain has TRBV7-3 and TRBJ2-3; 14 bases agree with TRBD2. The CDR3 loop spans 22 amino acids. The V segment lost 0 bases and the J segment 3 bases; nucleotides outside the gene matches: 17. Germline V gives CDR1 SGHTA, CDR2 FQGTGA. CDR3 residues: CASSLTGPRWGLAGVPTDTQYF. CDR3 nucleotides: TGTGCCAGCAGCTTAACGGGACCCCGGTGGGGACTAGCGGGAGTCCCGACAGATACGCAGTATTTT.

The rearrangement joins TRBV11-2 to TRBJ1-2, with 9 nucleotides matching TRBD1. Germline lookup yields CDR1 SGHAT and CDR2 FQNNGV. V gave up 4 bases and J gave up 2 bases; unmatched junction bases: 5. The CDR3 contains 15 residues. The CDR3 nucleotides read TGTGCCAGCAGCTCCCCCGGGACAGGGAACTATGGCTACACCTTC. Translated: CASSSPGTGNYGYTF.